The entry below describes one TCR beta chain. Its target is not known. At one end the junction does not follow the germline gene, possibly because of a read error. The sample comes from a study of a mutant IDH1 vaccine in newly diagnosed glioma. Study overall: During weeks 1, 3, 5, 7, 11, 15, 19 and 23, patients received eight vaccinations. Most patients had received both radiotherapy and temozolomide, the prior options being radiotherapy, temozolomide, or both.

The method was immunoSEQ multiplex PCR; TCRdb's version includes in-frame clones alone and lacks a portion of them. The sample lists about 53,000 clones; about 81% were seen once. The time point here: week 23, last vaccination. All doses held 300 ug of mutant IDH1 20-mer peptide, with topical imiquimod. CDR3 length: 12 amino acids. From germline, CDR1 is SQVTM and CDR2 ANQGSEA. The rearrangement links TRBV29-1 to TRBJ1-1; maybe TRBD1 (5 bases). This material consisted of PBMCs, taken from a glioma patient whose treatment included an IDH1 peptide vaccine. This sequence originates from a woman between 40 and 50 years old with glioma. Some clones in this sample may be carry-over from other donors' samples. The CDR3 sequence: CSVSRDGLNPFF. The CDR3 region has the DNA TGCAGCGTGTCAAGGGACGGGCTAAACCCATTTTTT. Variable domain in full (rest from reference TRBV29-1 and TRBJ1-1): SAVISQKPSRDICQRGTSLTIQCQVDSQVTMMFWYRQQPGQSLTLIATANQGSEATYESGFVIDKFPISRPNLTFSTLTVSNMSPEDSSIYLCSVSRDGLNPFFGQGTRLTVV.